The 19 T cell receptor beta chains below all came from one sample that was sequenced in a study of immunodeficiency. Generated by immunoSEQ multiplex PCR, the TCRdb table keeps only in-frame clones and is missing some. The sample holds 1,300 to 1,500 clones, 93% seen once. Sequenced input: CD8+ T cells from blood. Receptor source: a human donor in good health.

The V and J genes are TRBV10-1 and TRBJ2-7; D remains ambiguous. The V end was cut by 4 bases, the J end by 4 bases, with 11 bases between. CDR3 size: 13 residues. CDR1 WNHNN and CDR2 SYGVQD come from the germline V gene (reference sequence). In DNA, the CDR3 is TGCGCCAGCAGTGGATATGAAGTTTACGAGCAGTACTTC. Amino acids: CASSGYEVYEQYF.

The chain is built from TRBV19 and TRBJ2-7; D tentatively fits TRBD1 or TRBD2 (5 bases each). Germline V gene sequence: CDR1 LNHDA, CDR2 SQIVND (reference sequence). V was shortened by 1 base and J by 1 base, with 11 bases between the two germline ends. CDR3 length: 15 amino acids. The CDR3 sequence: CASSIGEGSSYEQYF. In DNA, the CDR3 is TGTGCCAGTAGTATAGGAGAGGGGTCTTCCTACGAGCAGTACTTC. The full variable domain, with the rest looked up from reference TRBV19 and TRBJ2-7, is DGGITQSPKYLFRKEGQNVTLSCEQNLNHDAMYWYRQDPGQGLRLIYYSQIVNDFQKGDIAEGYSVSREKKESFPLTVTSAQKNPTAFYLCASSIGEGSSYEQYFGPGTRLTVT.

The chain joins TRBV12-3 or TRBV12-4 to TRBJ2-5; D is perhaps TRBD1 or TRBD2 (6 bases each). The CDR3 is 13 amino acids. Trimming took 6 bases from V and 4 from J, leaving 12 bases between them. The CDR3 loop is CASRRGGGETQYF. CDR3 coding DNA: TGTGCCAGCAGACGAGGGGGAGGAGAGACCCAGTACTTC.

The chain links TRBV19 to TRBJ2-3; 9 positions agree with TRBD1. The CDR3 totals 18 residues. Germline CDR1 and CDR2: LNHDA and SQIVND (reference sequence). Trimming at V came to 3 bases and at J to 3 bases, leaving 13 bases not matched to a gene. In DNA, the CDR3 is TGTGCCAGTAGTATTGGGACAGGGTTGTTCTCTTGGACAGATACGCAGTATTTT. Amino acids: CASSIGTGLFSWTDTQYF. Together with reference TRBV19 and TRBJ2-3, the CDR3 gives the full variable domain: DGGITQSPKYLFRKEGQNVTLSCEQNLNHDAMYWYRQDPGQGLRLIYYSQIVNDFQKGDIAEGYSVSREKKESFPLTVTSAQKNPTAFYLCASSIGTGLFSWTDTQYFGPGTRLTVL.

This chain connects TRBV5-4 to TRBJ1-2; the match to TRBD1 covers 8 bases. The CDR3 contains 15 residues. Germline V CDR1 and CDR2: SGHNT, YYREEE (reference sequence). The trim removed 3 bases at V and 4 bases at J, leaving 8 bases unmatched. CDR3 nucleotide sequence: TGTGCCAGCAGCTCCGGACAGGGCGCTTTCTATGGCTACACCTTC. Translated: CASSSGQGAFYGYTF.

The chain employs TRBV15 and TRBJ1-1, with TRBD1 as a possible D gene (5 bases). CDR1 and CDR2 (germline): LNHNV, YYDKDF (reference sequence). CDR3 length: 13 amino acids. V gave up 6 bases and J gave up 0 bases, with 8 bases separating them. The CDR3 bases are TGTGCCACCAGAGGGGATATGAACACTGAAGCTTTCTTT. Translating it yields CATRGDMNTEAFF. The variable domain in full, with the rest retrieved from reference TRBV15 and TRBJ1-1, is DAMVIQNPRYQVTQFGKPVTLSCSQTLNHNVMYWYQQKSSQAPKLLFHYYDKDFNNEADTPDNFQSRRPNTSFCFLDIRSPGLGDTAMYLCATRGDMNTEAFFGQGTRLTVV.

The chain joins TRBV15 to TRBJ2-1; 10 bases line up with TRBD2. CDR1 LNHNV and CDR2 YYDKDF come from the germline V gene (reference sequence). The CDR3 extends over 19 amino acids. The V and J ends lost 4 bases and 5 bases, in that order; junction bases with no gene match: 17. The CDR3 spells CATSIGLGSGGGPDNEQFF. In DNA, the CDR3 is TGTGCCACCAGCATCGGCCTGGGGAGCGGGGGGGGCCCGGACAATGAGCAGTTCTTC.

This rearrangement joins TRBV25-1 to TRBJ2-7; no definite D call. This CDR3 has 12 residues. With 4 bases removed from V and 4 bases from J, the gap between germline ends came to 8 bases. CDR1 is MGHDK, CDR2 SYGVNS, per germline. DNA for the CDR3: TGTGCCAGCAGTGGTAGGGCGTACGAGCAGTACTTC. Protein sequence: CASSGRAYEQYF.

CDR3 residues: CASSLSGTDTQYF. CDR3 nucleotides: TGTGCCAGCAGTTTATCTGGCACAGATACGCAGTATTTT. The genes are TRBV12-3 or TRBV12-4 and TRBJ2-3; D ambiguous. Trimming stripped 2 bases from V and 1 base from J, with 4 bases between. This CDR3 is 13 amino acids long.

This chain uses TRBV19 with TRBJ2-5, with TRBD2 matching over 12 bases. CDR1 and CDR2 (germline): LNHDA, SQIVND (reference sequence). Trimming took 8 bases from V and 1 from J; bases not matched to a gene: 8. This CDR3 contains 16 residues. As DNA, the CDR3 is TGTGCCAGTCGAGGACCTAGCGGGGGGGTCCAAGAGACCCAGTACTTC. Protein: CASRGPSGGVQETQYF.

CDR3 loop: CASSFGDSWDTQYF. The CDR3 DNA follows: TGTGCCAGCAGCTTTGGTGATTCGTGGGATACGCAGTATTTT. This chain links TRBV5-4 with TRBJ2-3; D gene uncertain. The CDR3 is made up of 14 amino acids. CDR1 is SGHNT and CDR2 is YYREEE in the germline V gene (reference sequence). Trimming took off 2 bases at V and 6 bases at J, with 13 bases between the two ends.

The genes are TRBV7-2 and TRBJ1-2; a possible D gene is TRBD1 (6 bases). Germline CDR1 reads SGHTA; CDR2 reads FQGNSA. V was cut by 1 base and J by 5 bases, with 11 bases left in between. The CDR3 totals 14 residues. This CDR3 reads CASSLGGRGYGYTF. The CDR3 DNA is TGTGCCAGCAGCTTAGGGGGCAGGGGTTATGGCTACACCTTC.

About this clone: One junction end disagrees with the germline gene, perhaps due to a read error. This chain connects TRBV10-2 to TRBJ2-7; D gene uncertain. CDR3 size: 13 residues. CDR1 and CDR2 from the germline V gene are WSHSY and SAAADI. CDR3 sequence reads: CANSEGLGYEQYF. In DNA, the CDR3 is TGCGCCAACAGTGAAGGGTTAGGCTACGAGCAGTACTTC.

V and J are TRBV9 and TRBJ1-6; D ambiguous. Germline V lookup: CDR1 SGDLS, CDR2 YYNGEE. This CDR3 has 16 amino acids. V lost 0 bases and J lost 0, with 7 bases in between. CDR3 DNA: TGTGCCAGCAGCGTAGGCCCTAGCTCCTATAATTCACCCCTCCACTTT. Translated: CASSVGPSSYNSPLHF. Filled out from reference TRBV9 and TRBJ1-6, the complete variable domain reads DSGVTQTPKHLITATGQRVTLRCSPRSGDLSVYWYQQSLDQGLQFLIQYYNGEERAKGNILERFSAQQFPDLHSELNLSSLELGDSALYFCASSVGPSSYNSPLHFGNGTRLTVT.

The gene calls are TRBV27 and TRBJ2-3, with D perhaps TRBD1 (5 bases). The germline V gene has CDR1 MNHEY and CDR2 SMNVEV (reference sequence). This CDR3 region has 23 residues. V was shortened by 0 bases and J by 0 bases, with 31 bases between the two germline ends. CDR3 coding DNA: TGTGCCAGCAGTTTATCGACTCATGCCCCCGTGCTTAGGGGAACAACTAGCACAGATACGCAGTATTTT. Protein: CASSLSTHAPVLRGTTSTDTQYF.

The chain employs TRBV19 and TRBJ2-5; TRBD2 matches 7 bases. CDR1 is LNHDA, CDR2 SQIVND, per germline (reference sequence). The trim removed 2 bases at V and 1 base at J, leaving 4 bases unmatched. This CDR3 has 15 residues. The CDR3, as DNA: TGTGCCAGTAGTATAACCTCGGGGGGCCAAGAGACCCAGTACTTC. Amino acid sequence: CASSITSGGQETQYF.

The chain has TRBV10-2 and TRBJ2-7, with a weak D call TRBD2 (5 bases). V lost 0 bases, J lost 6 bases, and 9 bases lay in between. The CDR3 has 13 amino acids. The germline gives CDR1 WSHSY, CDR2 SAAADI. CDR3 bases: TGCGCCAGCAGTGAGTCGTGGACTGGCGAGCAGTACTTC. As protein: CASSESWTGEQYF.

The rearrangement links TRBV27 to TRBJ2-7; maybe TRBD2 (5 bases). V was trimmed by 7 bases and J by 3 bases, leaving 16 bases between them. The CDR3 runs to 14 residues. CDR1 and CDR2 from the germline V gene are MNHEY and SMNVEV (reference sequence). The CDR3 nucleotides are TGTGCCAGCACCCCCAGCGGAGTTTTCTACGAGCAGTACTTC. Protein sequence: CASTPSGVFYEQYF.

The V gene is TRBV5-1, the J gene TRBJ2-7; either TRBD1 or TRBD2 may fit D (6 bases each). CDR1 is SGHRS and CDR2 is YFSETQ in the germline V gene. The germline V and J ends were trimmed by 0 bases and 2 bases, with 15 bases remaining between them. This CDR3 is built from 16 residues. In DNA, the CDR3 is TGCGCCAGCAGCTTGGCCTCGAGGGGGGCTACCTACGAGCAGTACTTC. This sequence encodes CASSLASRGATYEQYF.